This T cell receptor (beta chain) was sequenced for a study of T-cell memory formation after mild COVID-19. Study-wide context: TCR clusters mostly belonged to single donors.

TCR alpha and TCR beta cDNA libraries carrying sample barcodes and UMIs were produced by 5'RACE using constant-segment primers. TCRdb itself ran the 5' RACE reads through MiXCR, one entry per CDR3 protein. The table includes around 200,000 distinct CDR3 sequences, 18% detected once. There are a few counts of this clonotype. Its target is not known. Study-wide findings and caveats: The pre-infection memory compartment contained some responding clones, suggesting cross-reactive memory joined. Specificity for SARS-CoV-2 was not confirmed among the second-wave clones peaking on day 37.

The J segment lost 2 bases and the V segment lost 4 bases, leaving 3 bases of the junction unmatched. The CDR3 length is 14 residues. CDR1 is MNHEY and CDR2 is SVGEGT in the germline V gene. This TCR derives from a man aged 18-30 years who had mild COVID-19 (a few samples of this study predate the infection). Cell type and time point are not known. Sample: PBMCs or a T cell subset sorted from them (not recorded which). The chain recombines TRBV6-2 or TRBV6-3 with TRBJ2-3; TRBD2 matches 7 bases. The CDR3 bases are TGTGCCAGCAGTTCCGGGACTATCACAGATACGCAGTATTTT. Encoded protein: CASSSGTITDTQYF.